This TCR beta chain comes out of a study of OX40 agonist ivuxolimab in advanced cancers. Turning to the overall study: Ivuxolimab was a fully human IgG2 agonistic monoclonal antibody targeting the costimulatory receptor OX40 (CD134). The paper covers the monotherapy dose-escalation part of the phase I ivuxolimab trial, which included N ≈ 52 patients. Intravenous ivuxolimab was administered to patients every 2 weeks at six dose levels: 0.01, 0.1, 0.3, 1.5, 3 and 10 mg/kg. A male proportion of roughly 80% and a mean age of 60 years, ranging from about 23 to 90, were recorded for the dose-escalation cohort. Prior anti-PD-1, anti-PD-L1 or anti-CTLA-4 therapy was permitted, and 40% to 50% of dose-escalation patients had received checkpoint inhibitors. Of the approximately 50 patients in dose escalation, some 19 had hepatocellular carcinoma, around 15 had melanoma, 9 had renal cell carcinoma and 9 had head and neck cancer. Partial responses were achieved by three dose-escalation patients, of whom one had hepatocellular carcinoma and two had cutaneous melanoma. The purpose of peripheral TCRbeta sequencing was to test whether ivuxolimab changed TCR sequence diversity and led to clonal T-cell expansion. Broad study findings and their caveats: Clonal expansion of both CD4+ and CD8+ blood T cells was observed from baseline to week 6 at doses 0.1 to 3.0 mg/kg. In partial responders in the 0.1-3.0 mg/kg groups, normalized peripheral clonal expansion was found to be among the lowest, especially among CD8+ T cells. After ivuxolimab, expanded clones were on average more numerous among CD8+ T cells than among CD4+ T cells. Low levels of normalized T-cell clonal expansion were also shown by some nonresponding patients. Which antigens the clonally expanded peripheral T cells were specific for was not determined.

Regarding this clone: The specificity of this receptor is unknown. Base-call qualities are not available, and no considerably larger clone is one nucleotide away.

The CDR1 and CDR2 encoded by the germline V gene are SGHVS and FQNEAQ. V and J are trimmed by 4 bases and 7 bases, and the gene matches miss 26 bases of the junction. The CDR3 starts with the cysteine, ends with the phenylalanine, and has 22 residues. Here the CDR3 DNA is all that survives: 66 bases in frame from base 1. The trial excluded patients who had a history of autoimmune disease or who were on systemic immunosuppression. In every dose cohort, peripheral blood was drawn for TCR sequencing at baseline, cycle 4 day 1, and cycle 7 day 1. The samples were taken from a phase I, first-in-human, multicenter, open-label dose-escalation trial of ivuxolimab. Adults with locally advanced or metastatic melanoma, renal cell, hepatocellular, or head and neck squamous cell carcinoma were enrolled in the trial. Before TCR sequencing, CD4+ and CD8+ T cells were separately sorted from peripheral blood. Genomic DNA was extracted from sorted cells for sequencing of the TCRbeta CDR3 region. TCRbeta CDR3 regions were sequenced using the immunoSEQ Assay. This immuneACCESS table, as held by TCRdb, lists in-frame sequences with V and J called but not all clones. Of the missing ones, under half trace to an unresolved V gene in checked studies; the others have no known cause. The sample profile shows approximately 23,000 clones; 85% to 90% of them were found once. About 30% of the sample is taken by the ten largest.

The TCR sequence derives from an adult with an advanced solid tumor such as melanoma, head and neck, liver or kidney cancer. The V and J genes are TRBV7-8 and TRBJ2-1, with 12 bases in between that match TRBD2. The starting material was CD4+ or CD8+ T cells sorted from blood, obtained in a trial of the OX40 agonist ivuxolimab. The nucleotide sequence reads as follows: TGTGCCAGCAGCTCCCCTAACCAACCCGGGACTAGCGGGTTTCATGAACCGAATGAGCAGTTCTTC. This sequence encodes CASSSPNQPGTSGFHEPNEQFF. With the rest looked up from the reference TRBV7-8 and TRBJ2-1 genes rather than sequenced, the full variable domain is GAGVSQSPRYKVAKRGQDVALRCDPISGHVSLFWYQQALGQGPEFLTYFQNEAQLDKSGLPSDRFFAERPEGSVSTLKIQRTQQEDSAVYLCASSSPNQPGTSGFHEPNEQFFGPGTRLTVL.